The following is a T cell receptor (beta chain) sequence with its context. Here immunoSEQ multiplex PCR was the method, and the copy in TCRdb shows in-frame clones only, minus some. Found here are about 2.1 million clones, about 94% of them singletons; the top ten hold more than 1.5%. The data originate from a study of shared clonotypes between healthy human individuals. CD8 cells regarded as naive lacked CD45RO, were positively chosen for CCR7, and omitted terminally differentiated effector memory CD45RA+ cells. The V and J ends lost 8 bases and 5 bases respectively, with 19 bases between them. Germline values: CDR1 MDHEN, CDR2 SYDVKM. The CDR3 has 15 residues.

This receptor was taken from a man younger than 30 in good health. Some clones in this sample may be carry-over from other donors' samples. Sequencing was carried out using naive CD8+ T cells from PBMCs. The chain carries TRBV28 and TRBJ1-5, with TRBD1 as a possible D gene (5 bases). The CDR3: CASRGTGAPYQPQHF. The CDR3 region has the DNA TGTGCCAGCCGGGGAACTGGGGCGCCCTATCAGCCCCAGCATTTT.